This is a list of T cell receptor beta chains from one sample in a study of PD-1 blockade in classical Hodgkin lymphoma. This table comes from immunoSEQ multiplex PCR, and its TCRdb copy is limited to in-frame clones, with some not included. The sample records approximately 61,000 clones, 70% to 90% being singletons. The material was peripheral blood mononuclear cells (PBMCs), obtained before the fourth cycle of nivolumab. These receptors were obtained from a human donor with classical Hodgkin lymphoma. CDR3s include the opening cysteine and the closing phenylalanine or tryptophan. A D gene is named only where the DNA matches it firmly. Expanded clones are given a class, and other clones once, few, many or no size at all.

size: NA
J: TRBJ1-1
V: TRBV6-5
D: NA
DNA: TGTGCCAGCAGTTACCAGAAGAACACTGAAGCTTTCTTT
CDR3: CASSYQKNTEAFF

size: NA
J: TRBJ1-5
V: TRBV5-4
D: NA
DNA: TGTGCCAGCTGGACCACAGTTCAGGAGTTGACCCAGCATTTT
CDR3: CASWTTVQELTQHF

size: NA
J: TRBJ2-1
V: TRBV7-3
D: NA
DNA: TGTGCCAGCAGCTTAGGGCAGGCATACAATGAGCAGTTCTTC
CDR3: CASSLGQAYNEQFF

size: NA
J: TRBJ1-6
V: TRBV6-1
D: NA
DNA: TGTGCCAGCAGACAGGGCACAGAATCACCCCTCCACTTT
CDR3: CASRQGTESPLHF

size: NA
J: TRBJ2-5
V: TRBV20-1
D: NA
DNA: TGCAGTGCTAGAGTGGCGGAGACCCAGTACTTC
CDR3: CSARVAETQYF

size: once
J: TRBJ1-6
V: TRBV5-1
D: NA
DNA: TGCGCCAGCAGCTTGACGGACCCTAAGGTTTCACCCCTCCACTTT
CDR3: CASSLTDPKVSPLHF

size: few
J: TRBJ1-3
V: TRBV6-6
D: NA
DNA: TGTGCCAGCAGCCAGACACCTCCTCTCCAGAACACCATATATTTT
CDR3: CASSQTPPLQNTIYF

size: NA
J: TRBJ2-7
V: TRBV27
D: NA
DNA: TGTGCCAGCAGTTTATCCACGGGACAACTATACGAGCAGTACTTC
CDR3: CASSLSTGQLYEQYF

size: NA
J: TRBJ1-2
V: TRBV4-1
D: NA
DNA: TGCGCCAGCAGCCAATACTCGAATGGCTACACCTTC
CDR3: CASSQYSNGYTF

size: NA
J: TRBJ1-5
V: TRBV5-5
D: NA
DNA: TGTGCCAGCAGCTTTGGTGTCCCCCGGTTCATTTATCAGCCCCAGCATTTT
CDR3: CASSFGVPRFIYQPQHF

size: once
J: TRBJ2-2
V: TRBV15
D: NA
DNA: TGTGCCACCAGCAGAGTAGAGACGAACACCGGGGAGCTGTTTTTT
CDR3: CATSRVETNTGELFF

size: NA
J: TRBJ2-7
V: TRBV6-5
D: TRBD1
DNA: TGTGCCAGCAGTCCAACCGGGACAGGCTACTACGAGCAGTACTTC
CDR3: CASSPTGTGYYEQYF

size: NA
J: TRBJ1-5
V: TRBV6-6
D: NA
DNA: TGTGCCAGCAGGGACGGTTATAGCAATCAGCCCCAGCATTTT
CDR3: CASRDGYSNQPQHF

size: once
J: TRBJ2-5
V: TRBV7-9
D: NA
DNA: TGTGCCAGCAGCTACGACACCGGGGCCAGGGAGACCCAGTACTTC
CDR3: CASSYDTGARETQYF

size: NA
J: TRBJ1-5
V: TRBV7-8
D: TRBD1
DNA: TGTGCCAGCAGCCCTGGGACAGGCAATCAGCCCCAGCATTTT
CDR3: CASSPGTGNQPQHF

size: NA
J: TRBJ2-7
V: TRBV5-1
D: NA
DNA: TGCGCCAGCAGCCCCGACAGACCCTACGAGCAGTACTTC
CDR3: CASSPDRPYEQYF

size: NA
J: TRBJ1-6
V: TRBV6-6
D: NA
DNA: TGTGCCAGCAGTTACTCGACAAGTGTTAATTCACCCCTCCACTTT
CDR3: CASSYSTSVNSPLHF

size: NA
J: TRBJ2-1
V: TRBV5-1
D: TRBD1
DNA: TGCGCCAGCAGCTTAACCGGGACAGGGGTCAATGAGCAGTTCTTC
CDR3: CASSLTGTGVNEQFF

size: NA
J: TRBJ1-5
V: TRBV5-1
D: NA
DNA: TGCGCCAGCAGCTTGAATGCGGGGAGCAATCAGCCCCAGCATTTT
CDR3: CASSLNAGSNQPQHF

size: NA
J: TRBJ1-2
V: TRBV5-1
D: TRBD1
DNA: TGCGCCAGCAGCTTGAGGACAGGAGCTCCTAACTATGGCTACACCTTC
CDR3: CASSLRTGAPNYGYTF

size: NA
J: TRBJ2-5
V: TRBV9
D: TRBD2
DNA: TGTGCCAGCTGCTCAGGCCCGGGGGGGGAGGAGACCCAGTACTTC
CDR3: CASCSGPGGEETQYF

size: NA
J: TRBJ1-2
V: TRBV9
D: TRBD1
DNA: TGTGCCAGCAGCGAGGGGATCTGGGACAGGGGAAACTATGGCTACACCTTC
CDR3: CASSEGIWDRGNYGYTF